This T cell receptor (beta chain) derives from a study of shared clonotypes between healthy human individuals. The study's findings and limits: Naive subsets tended to show greater estimated richness than memory subsets. Roughly 5% was the fraction of naive CD4 clonotypes found shared across a few donors.

Profiled with immunoSEQ multiplex PCR; TCRdb holds only in-frame clones, not every one. The sample includes around 560,000 clones, roughly 95% seen only once; the top ten take around 0.12%. Terminally differentiated effector memory CD45RA+ cells were excluded by CCR7 positive selection of CD45RO-negative cells. Germline V gene lookup returns CDR1 GTSNPN and CDR2 SVGIG (reference sequence). The CDR3 length is 13 residues. Deletions cut 0 bases from V and 5 bases from J, with 11 bases between. Notes on this clone: Its specificity is not known.

Sequenced: naive CD8+ T cells sorted from blood. The chain is built from TRBV30 and TRBJ2-7, with D maybe TRBD2 (5 bases). The clonotype was recovered from a woman in her 30s in good health. CDR3 in DNA: TGTGCCTGGAGTGTATTTGGAGGAAACGAGCAGTACTTC. Its protein is CAWSVFGGNEQYF.